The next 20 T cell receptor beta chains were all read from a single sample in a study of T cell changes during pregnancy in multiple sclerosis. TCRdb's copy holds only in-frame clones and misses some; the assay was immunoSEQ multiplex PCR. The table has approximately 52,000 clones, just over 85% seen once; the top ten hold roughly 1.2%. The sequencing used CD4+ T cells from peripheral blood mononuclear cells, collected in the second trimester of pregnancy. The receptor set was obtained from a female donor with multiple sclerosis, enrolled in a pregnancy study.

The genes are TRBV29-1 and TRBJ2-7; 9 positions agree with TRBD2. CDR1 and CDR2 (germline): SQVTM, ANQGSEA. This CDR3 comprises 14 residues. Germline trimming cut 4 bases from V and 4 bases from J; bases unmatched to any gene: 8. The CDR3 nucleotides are TGCAGCGTTGCCTTCAGCGGGGGGCGGTACGAGCAGTACTTC. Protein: CSVAFSGGRYEQYF.

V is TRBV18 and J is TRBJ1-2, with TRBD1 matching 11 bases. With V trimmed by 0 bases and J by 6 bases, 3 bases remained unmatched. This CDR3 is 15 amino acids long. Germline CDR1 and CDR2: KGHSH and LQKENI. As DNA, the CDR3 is TGTGCCAGCTCACCACCGGACAGGGGGCCCAATGGCTACACCTTC. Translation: CASSPPDRGPNGYTF.

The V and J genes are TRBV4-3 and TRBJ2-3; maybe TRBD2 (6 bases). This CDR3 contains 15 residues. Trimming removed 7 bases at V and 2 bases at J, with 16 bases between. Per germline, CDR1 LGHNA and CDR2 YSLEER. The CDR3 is CASTPGDFDTDTQYF. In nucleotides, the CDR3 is TGCGCCAGCACCCCCGGGGACTTCGACACAGATACGCAGTATTTT.

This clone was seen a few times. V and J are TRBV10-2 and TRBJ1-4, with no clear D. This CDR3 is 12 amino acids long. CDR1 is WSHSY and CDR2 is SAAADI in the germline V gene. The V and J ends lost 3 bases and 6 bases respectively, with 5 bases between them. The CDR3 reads CASSDSYEKLFF. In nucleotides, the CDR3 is TGCGCCAGCAGTGACAGTTATGAAAAACTGTTTTTT.

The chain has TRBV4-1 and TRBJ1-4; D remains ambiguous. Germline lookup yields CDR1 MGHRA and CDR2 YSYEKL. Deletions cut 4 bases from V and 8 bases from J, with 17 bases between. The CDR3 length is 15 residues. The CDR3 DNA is TGCGCCAGCAGCCTCCCAGTTACGGGAAACGAAAAACTGTTTTTT. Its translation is CASSLPVTGNEKLFF.

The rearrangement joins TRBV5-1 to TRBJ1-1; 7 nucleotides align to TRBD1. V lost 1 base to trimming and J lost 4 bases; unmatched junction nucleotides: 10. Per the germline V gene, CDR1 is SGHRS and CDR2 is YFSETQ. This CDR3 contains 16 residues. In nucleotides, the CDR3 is TGCGCCAGCAGCTTGCTCTTGAGTAGGGGGCTCACTGAAGCTTTCTTT. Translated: CASSLLLSRGLTEAFF.

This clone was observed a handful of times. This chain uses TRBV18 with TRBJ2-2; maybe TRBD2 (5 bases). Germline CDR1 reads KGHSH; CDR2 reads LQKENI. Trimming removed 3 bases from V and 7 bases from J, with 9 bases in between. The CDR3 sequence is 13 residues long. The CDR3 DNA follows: TGTGCCAGCTCACCTTCGGGAATCGGGGAGCTGTTTTTT. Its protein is CASSPSGIGELFF.

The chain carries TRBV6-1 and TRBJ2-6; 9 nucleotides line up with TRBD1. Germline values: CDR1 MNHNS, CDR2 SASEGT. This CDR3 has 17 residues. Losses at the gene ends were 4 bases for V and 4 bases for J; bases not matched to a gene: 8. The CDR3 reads CASSVGQGGMGANVLTF. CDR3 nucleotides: TGTGCCAGCAGTGTGGGACAGGGAGGAATGGGGGCCAACGTCCTGACTTTC.

The CDR3 DNA is TGTGCCAGCAGCTTAGCGTCGGTCGGTTCGGAGACCCAGTACTTC. The encoded protein is CASSLASVGSETQYF. The V gene is TRBV11-2, the J gene TRBJ2-5; the D is unclear. The CDR3 is 15 residues long. Trimming took off 1 base at V and 5 bases at J, with 14 bases between the two ends. The germline gives CDR1 SGHAT, CDR2 FQNNGV.

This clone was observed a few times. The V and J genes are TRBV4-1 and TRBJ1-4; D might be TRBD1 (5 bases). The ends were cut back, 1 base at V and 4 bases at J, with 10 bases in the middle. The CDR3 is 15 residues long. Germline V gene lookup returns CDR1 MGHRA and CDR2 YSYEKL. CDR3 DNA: TGCGCCAGCAGCCAAGGGGGCCGGAATAATGAAAAACTGTTTTTT. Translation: CASSQGGRNNEKLFF.

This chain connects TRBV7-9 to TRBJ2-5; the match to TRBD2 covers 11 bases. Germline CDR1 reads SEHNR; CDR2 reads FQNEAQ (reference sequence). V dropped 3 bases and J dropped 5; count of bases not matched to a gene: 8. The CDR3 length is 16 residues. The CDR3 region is CASSLGGLAVRETQYF. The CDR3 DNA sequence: TGTGCCAGCAGCTTGGGGGGACTAGCGGTTCGTGAGACCCAGTACTTC. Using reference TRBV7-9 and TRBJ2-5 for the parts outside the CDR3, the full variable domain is DTGVSQNPRHKITKRGQNVTFRCDPISEHNRLYWYRQTLGQGPEFLTYFQNEAQLEKSRLLSDRFSAERPKGSFSTLEIQRTEQGDSAMYLCASSLGGLAVRETQYFGPGTRLLVL.

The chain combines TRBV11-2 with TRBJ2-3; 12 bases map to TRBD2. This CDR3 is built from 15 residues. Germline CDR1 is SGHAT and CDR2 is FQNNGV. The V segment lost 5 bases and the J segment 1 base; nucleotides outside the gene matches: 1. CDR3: CASSRLAGGTDTQYF. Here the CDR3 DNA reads TGTGCCAGCAGCCGACTAGCGGGGGGCACAGATACGCAGTATTTT.

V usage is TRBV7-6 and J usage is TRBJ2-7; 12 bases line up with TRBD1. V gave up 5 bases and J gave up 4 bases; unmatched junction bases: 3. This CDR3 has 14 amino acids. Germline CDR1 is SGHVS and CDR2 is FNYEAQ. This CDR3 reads CASSQGQGAYEQYF. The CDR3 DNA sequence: TGTGCCAGCAGCCAGGGACAGGGGGCGTACGAGCAGTACTTC.

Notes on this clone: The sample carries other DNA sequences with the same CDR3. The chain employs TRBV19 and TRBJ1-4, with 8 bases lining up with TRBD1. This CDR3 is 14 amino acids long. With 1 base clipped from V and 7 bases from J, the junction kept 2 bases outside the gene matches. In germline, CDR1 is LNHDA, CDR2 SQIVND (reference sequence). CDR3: CASSIGTGPEKLFF. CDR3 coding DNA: TGTGCCAGTAGTATAGGGACAGGGCCTGAAAAACTGTTTTTT.

The CDR3 reads CASSYSASGRGEQFF. The CDR3 coding sequence is TGTGCCAGCAGTTACTCGGCTAGCGGGAGAGGTGAGCAGTTCTTC. The V gene is TRBV6-5, the J gene TRBJ2-1; 10 bases are a match to TRBD2. J gave up 9 bases and V 0 bases, and 5 bases lay outside the gene matches. The germline V gene encodes CDR1 MNHEY and CDR2 SVGAGI. The CDR3 has 15 amino acids.

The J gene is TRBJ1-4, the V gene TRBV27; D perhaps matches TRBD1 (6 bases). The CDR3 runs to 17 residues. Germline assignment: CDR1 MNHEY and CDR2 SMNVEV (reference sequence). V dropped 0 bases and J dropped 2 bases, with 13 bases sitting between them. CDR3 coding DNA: TGTGCCAGCAGTTTATCGATAAGGACAGCTACTAATGAAAAACTGTTTTTT. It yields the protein CASSLSIRTATNEKLFF.

CDR3: CAWQRTGLHTEAFF. The CDR3 region has the DNA TGTGCCTGGCAAAGAACAGGGCTTCACACTGAAGCTTTCTTT. The rearrangement joins TRBV30 to TRBJ1-1; tentative D call: TRBD1 (6 bases). Trimming took 5 bases from V and 3 from J, leaving 16 bases between them. Looked up from germline, CDR1 is GTSNPN and CDR2 is SVGIG (reference sequence). This CDR3 has 14 residues. Supplemented by reference TRBV30 and TRBJ1-1, the full variable domain reads SQTIHQWPATLVQPVGSPLSLECTVEGTSNPNLYWYRQAAGRGLQLLFYSVGIGQISSEVPQNLSASRPQDRQFILSSKKLLLSDSGFYLCAWQRTGLHTEAFFGQGTRLTVV.

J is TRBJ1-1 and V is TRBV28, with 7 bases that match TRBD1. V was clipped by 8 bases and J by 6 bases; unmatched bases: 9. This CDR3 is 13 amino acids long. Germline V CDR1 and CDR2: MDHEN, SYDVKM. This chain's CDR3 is CASSRQGAPEAFF. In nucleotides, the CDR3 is TGTGCCAGCTCCAGACAGGGCGCGCCTGAAGCTTTCTTT.

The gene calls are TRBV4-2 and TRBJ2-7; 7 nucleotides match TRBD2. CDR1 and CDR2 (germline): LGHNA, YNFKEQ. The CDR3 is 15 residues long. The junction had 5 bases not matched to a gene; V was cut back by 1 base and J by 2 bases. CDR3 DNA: TGTGCCAGCAGCCAAGTGGTGGGAGGGCCCTACGAGCAGTACTTC. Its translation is CASSQVVGGPYEQYF.

In DNA, the CDR3 is TGTGCCAGCAGCCAAGCAGTCAGCAGGGTGTACACCTTC. Its translation: CASSQAVSRVYTF. V gene TRBV14 combines with J gene TRBJ1-2; D is possibly TRBD1 (5 bases). The CDR3 is made up of 13 amino acids. Trimming removed 1 base from V and 11 bases from J, with 14 bases in between. The germline CDR1 and CDR2 sequences are SGHDN and FVKESK.